The rows below give T cell receptor delta chains drawn from one sample of a study of delta chains in infants with herpesvirus infections. TCRdb reanalyzed the RT-PCR reads using CATT. The table lists over 800 delta-chain clones, about 9.3% of them singletons. Sequenced material: peripheral blood, taken at time point 2 of longitudinal follow-up. The receptor set was obtained from a human donor who was a Ugandan infant, either HIV-exposed or HIV-unexposed (not recorded which). Each CDR3 is given with its conserved first and last residue. Each record gives: V gene, clone size, J gene, CDR3 protein. Clone size is shown for a subset of rows, as once, few, many or a class of expanded clone.

TRAV29/DV5	large	TRDJ1	CAASWGAQPLGDTDKLIF
TRDV1	large	TRDJ1	CALGELINWGIREYTTDKLIF
TRDV2	-	TRDJ2	CACDAWGTAQLFF
TRDV1	large	TRDJ1	CALGDPQVPTGYKVTVLIF
TRDV1	few	TRDJ1	CALGTYVLGGDTYTDKRIF
TRDV2	-	TRDJ3	CACDTVLGMPGRSWDTRQMFF
TRDV2	medium-sized	TRDJ2	CACDTWGTAQLFF
TRDV1	-	TRDJ1	CALGEPGFRVGGYRYTDKLIF
TRDV3	large	TRDJ2	CALDPTGDFTAQLFF
TRDV1	large	TRDJ1	CALGSLWWDWSYTDKLIF
TRAV29/DV5	-	TRDJ1	CATSEGGYTDKLIF
TRDV1	large	TRDJ1	CALGETLCLTISGGPYTDKLIF
TRDV1	-	TRDJ1	CALGPPAFPYWGIRNTDKLIF
TRDV2	-	TRDJ1	CACDTWGTDKLIF
TRDV1	-	TRDJ1	CALGEKVPAYWGIKYTDKLIF
TRDV1	-	TRDJ1	CALGGPISGKAYTDKLIF
TRDV1	large	TRDJ1	CALGAVYEPIFWGIQGDTDKLIF
TRDV2	large	TRDJ1	CACGHTAPYTDKLIF
TRDV1	large	TRDJ1	CALGELEESYWGITNTDKLIF
TRDV3	few	TRDJ1	CAFHAPSEGYWGIRYTDKLIF
TRDV1	large	TRDJ1	CALGEAFPTARVLGDTAGPNKLIF
TRDV2	large	TRDJ3	CACDLTGGLSSWDTRQMFF
TRDV3	few	TRDJ1	CAFVSYGAGSSDKLIF
TRDV1	large	TRDJ1	CALGENQPTTYWSDKLIF
TRDV1	few	TRDJ1	CALGELSLPPVYWGIQANKLIF
TRDV1	few	TRDJ1	CALGEPQFLGIFPSLGYLLYTDKLIF
TRDV1	-	TRDJ1	CALGARRLPLYWGILFRDNDKLIF
TRDV1	large	TRDJ1	CALGAKTSSYGLPRLESYTDKLIF
TRDV1	medium-sized	TRDJ2	CALGDLPWGFSALTAQLFF
TRDV2	medium-sized	TRDJ1	CACDVVLGDTYTDKLIF